This T cell receptor (beta chain) was identified in a study of PD-1 blockade in classical Hodgkin lymphoma. Study-wide points: At baseline, newly diagnosed patients reportedly showed less TCR diversity than healthy donors.

Data came from immunoSEQ multiplex PCR; TCRdb stores just in-frame clones and leaves some out. The table records about 13,000 clones, around 80% of them present only once. To note about this clone: Its antigen is unidentified.

The CDR3 extends over 11 amino acids. Looked up from germline, CDR1 is SNHLY and CDR2 is FYNNEI. Trimming cost V 5 bases and J 5 bases, with 6 bases left between them. Autologous stem cell transplantation was followed by relapse in every patient, and brentuximab vedotin exposure varied. Patients reached a best response of complete response, partial response or progressive disease. This specimen was peripheral blood mononuclear cells (PBMCs), taken at baseline. The genes are TRBV2 and TRBJ2-5, with D possibly matching TRBD1 (5 bases). This clonotype originated in a human donor with classical Hodgkin lymphoma. The CDR3 coding sequence is TGTGCCAGCAGTAGGGGTGAGACCCAGTACTTC. Its translation is CASSRGETQYF.